A selection of T cell receptor beta chains follows, all from one sample in a study of blood T cell repertoires in COVID-19. Profiled with immunoSEQ multiplex PCR; TCRdb holds only in-frame clones, not every one. The profile covers under 200,000 clones, with around four fifths appearing a single time and about 3% taken by the ten largest. The sample taken for sequencing was peripheral blood. All receptors come from a man in his 70s with acute or convalescent COVID-19. CDR3s include the opening cysteine and the closing phenylalanine or tryptophan. A D gene is named only where the DNA matches it firmly. Where a row states a size, it is once, few, many or the class of an expanded clone; other rows omit it.

>TRBV3-1/TRBV3-2|TRBJ1-2|NA|NA
TGTGCCAGCAGCCAATCCGCTCTAGATGTTTATGGCTACACCTTC
CASSQSALDVYGYTF
>TRBV27|TRBJ2-7|NA|NA
TGTGCCAGCAGTTTAGCTGGACACAGTAAAGAGCAGTACTTC
CASSLAGHSKEQYF
>TRBV5-1|TRBJ2-3|NA|NA
TGCGCCAGCAGCTTGGACGCGTTCGGGGGCAGGGGGGATACGCAGTATTTT
CASSLDAFGGRGDTQYF
>TRBV5-4|TRBJ1-6|NA|NA
TGTGCCAGCAGCGATCCGCAGGGAATGGATAATTCACCCCTCCACTTT
CASSDPQGMDNSPLHF
>TRBV11-2|TRBJ1-5|NA|NA
TGTGCCAGCAGCTTAGACGGCCAGGGCCATCAGCCCCAGCATTTT
CASSLDGQGHQPQHF
>TRBV30|TRBJ1-3|NA|TRBD1
TGTGCCTGGAGTGAGGGGGACAGCGGAAACACCATATATTTT
CAWSEGDSGNTIYF
>TRBV9|TRBJ1-4|NA|NA
TGTGCCAGCAGTCATCTACAGGGTTGGACTTTGGTGTCAACTAATGAAAAACTGTTTTTT
CASSHLQGWTLVSTNEKLFF
>TRBV27|TRBJ1-2|NA|NA
TGTGCCAGCAAAACTGTAAGGGAGGATGGCTACACCTTC
CASKTVREDGYTF
>TRBV9|TRBJ2-7|NA|NA
TGTGCCAGCAGCGTTGGGCTAGCTGGTTCCTACGAGCAGTACTTC
CASSVGLAGSYEQYF
>TRBV7-8|TRBJ1-1|NA|TRBD1
TGTGCCAGCAACACTCAGGGGGCAGGAAACACTGAAGCTTTCTTT
CASNTQGAGNTEAFF
>TRBV18|TRBJ2-3|NA|NA
TGTGCCAGCTCACCTCAGGGCAGGGGTAGCACAGATACGCAGTATTTT
CASSPQGRGSTDTQYF
>TRBV9|TRBJ1-3|NA|NA
TGTGCCAGCAGCCCCGATGGGACACCGTTAAACACCATATATTTT
CASSPDGTPLNTIYF
>TRBV6-1|TRBJ2-7|few|TRBD1
TGTGCCAGCAGTGGAACAGGGGGCTTATCCTTCTACGAGCAGTACTTC
CASSGTGGLSFYEQYF
>TRBV11-2|TRBJ2-1|NA|TRBD2
TGTGCCAGCAGCTTAGACGGTCCCGTTGGACGTGGGGAGGGGCAGTTCTTC
CASSLDGPVGRGEGQFF
>TRBV6-6|TRBJ1-3|NA|NA
TGTGCCAGCAGTTACGGAGGTTCTGGAAACACCATATATTTT
CASSYGGSGNTIYF
>TRBV7-2|TRBJ1-1|NA|NA
TGTGCCAGCACCGACAGGTTGAACACTGAAGCTTTCTTT
CASTDRLNTEAFF
>TRBV9|TRBJ2-7|NA|TRBD2
TGTGCCAGCAGCGTAGGGGTCGCTAGCGGGAGGGACGAGCAGTACTTC
CASSVGVASGRDEQYF
>TRBV2|TRBJ1-5|NA|NA
TGTGCCAGCTCTCAGGGGAATAGCAATCAGCCCCAGCATTTT
CASSQGNSNQPQHF
>TRBV5-1|TRBJ2-2|NA|NA
TGCGCCAGCAGCTTGGACAGCACCGGGGAGCTGTTTTTT
CASSLDSTGELFF
>TRBV19|TRBJ2-7|many|NA
TGTGCCAGTAGGGACAGGGAGGGCCTTGGGGAGCAGTACTTC
CASRDREGLGEQYF
>TRBV6-1|TRBJ1-2|NA|NA
TGTGCCAGCAGTCCAGACCGGACTAGGGGTGGCTACACCTTC
CASSPDRTRGGYTF
>TRBV28|TRBJ1-1|few|TRBD1
TGTGCCAGCAGTTTAGCAGACAGGGTAGAGAGTGAAGCTTTCTTT
CASSLADRVESEAFF